This T cell receptor (beta chain) was found in a study of blood T cell repertoires in COVID-19. As handled by the study authors: The authors estimated nucleated cell counts from reference gene primer amplification. The table came from immunoSEQ multiplex PCR; TCRdb's copy has only in-frame clones and leaves some out. The DNA gave D and trimming, while V, J and clone size come from that table. Counted here are roughly 350,000 clones, approximately 91% occurring once; the ten biggest clones make up 6% to 8%. Followed over time, Seattle patients had been enrolled while infection was active. With 4 bases removed from V and 6 bases from J, the gap between germline ends came to 14 bases. The CDR3 has 13 amino acids. Germline loops: CDR1 SGHNT, CDR2 YYREEE (reference sequence).

The sequence was collected from a woman between 70 and 85 years old with COVID-19, enrolled during active disease. The chain joins TRBV5-4 to TRBJ2-7; D call uncertain. Sequenced input: peripheral blood. The DNA of the CDR3 is TGTGCCAGCAGCCCCGACACAAACAGCGAGCAGTACTTC. It encodes CASSPDTNSEQYF.